This TCR beta chain is drawn from a study of human T cells and chemical hapten exposure. The time point is: patch test 3, about 24 weeks after DPC sensitization. The treatment was: therapeutic diphenylcyclopropenone sensitization with weekly scalp DPC. Total RNA was extracted from unfractionated whole blood. TCRdb independently ran MiXCR on the RACE reads; one entry per CDR3 protein. The table has around 40,000 distinct CDR3 sequences, about an eighth seen once; the top ten hold 2% to 2.5%. CDR1 is SQVTM, CDR2 ANQGSEA, per germline. The CDR3 has 13 amino acids. Losses at the gene ends were 8 bases for V and 3 bases for J; bases not matched to a gene: 9.

The chain has TRBV29-1 and TRBJ2-5; 7 positions agree with TRBD1. Sequenced here: whole blood, sampled in connection with sensitization to the hapten diphenylcyclopropenone (DPC). The receptor comes from a woman in her thirties or forties with alopecia areata. Some clones in this sample may be carry-over from other donors' samples. CDR3 protein: CSFHRGLKETQYF. For the CDR3, the DNA is TGCAGCTTTCACAGGGGCCTTAAAGAGACCCAGTACTTC.